Reported below is one T cell receptor beta chain. Clones were sequenced by immunoSEQ multiplex PCR, and TCRdb holds only the in-frame ones, with some missing. The repertoire holds under 20,000 clones, with 75% to 90% as singletons. The data are from a study of OX40 agonist ivuxolimab in advanced cancers. The CDR3 loop spans 13 amino acids. V dropped 2 bases and J dropped 7 bases, with 9 bases sitting between them. CDR1 and CDR2 from the germline V gene are SGHVS and FQNEAQ. Here the sequenced sample was CD4+ or CD8+ T cells sorted from blood, taken in a trial of the OX40 agonist ivuxolimab. V usage is TRBV7-8 and J usage is TRBJ1-5, with D perhaps TRBD1 (5 bases). This clonotype originated in an adult with an advanced solid tumor such as melanoma, head and neck, liver or kidney cancer. CDR3 sequence: CASSLLGDQPQHF. The CDR3 coding sequence is TGTGCCAGCAGCTTATTGGGGGACCAGCCCCAGCATTTT.